The 22 T cell receptor beta chains reported below all come from one sample, sequenced in a study of identical twins. TCRdb re-called the 5' RACE reads through MiXCR, storing one row per CDR3 protein. The sample shows about 570,000 distinct CDR3 sequences, roughly 9.5% of them seen only once. The sample was also linked to a second study, of yellow fever vaccine responses in identical twins.

The material sequenced was PBMCs. The receptors stem from a woman in her late teens or twenties in good health.

The chain combines TRBV18 with TRBJ2-7; 9 bases match TRBD1. With V trimmed by 4 bases and J by 1 base, 14 bases remained unmatched. Per germline, CDR1 KGHSH and CDR2 LQKENI. The length of the CDR3 is 18 residues. Here the CDR3 DNA reads TGTGCCAGCTCACGGGGGACAGGGCGAACGACTTCTTCCTACGAGCAGTACTTC. Protein: CASSRGTGRTTSSYEQYF.

This clonotype was recorded a few times. The chain couples TRBV5-1 to TRBJ2-2, with 8 positions matching TRBD1. The J segment lost 6 bases and the V segment lost 4 bases, leaving 5 bases of the junction unmatched. In germline, CDR1 is SGHRS, CDR2 YFSETQ. The CDR3 is 14 amino acids. The DNA for the CDR3 is TGCGCCAGCAGCCTGGACAGGGCTGCCGGGGAGCTGTTTTTT. It codes for CASSLDRAAGELFF.

Here the CDR3 DNA reads TGCGCCAGCAGCTTGGAGGGTTTAGGACGGACTCTCTCTGGAAACACCATATATTTT. It yields the protein CASSLEGLGRTLSGNTIYF. This chain uses TRBV5-1 with TRBJ1-3; the D is unclear. The CDR3 extends over 19 amino acids. V was clipped by 0 bases and J by 0 bases, with 19 bases between them. The germline gives CDR1 SGHRS, CDR2 YFSETQ.

The chain combines TRBV20-1 with TRBJ2-5; tentatively, D is TRBD2 (6 bases). Germline V gene data show CDR1 as DFQATT and CDR2 as SNEGSKA (reference sequence). There are 13 residues in the CDR3. The ends were cut back, 6 bases at V and 4 bases at J, with 15 bases in the middle. For the CDR3, the DNA is TGCAGTGCGCTCCGGGCTAGCGCAGAGACCCAGTACTTC. Amino acids: CSALRASAETQYF.

This clonotype has at least ten counts. The gene calls are TRBV7-9 and TRBJ1-2, with 8 bases identical to TRBD1. This CDR3 spans 16 amino acids. Germline CDR1 SEHNR, CDR2 FQNEAQ (reference sequence). The V and J ends lost 4 bases and 3 bases, in that order; junction bases with no gene match: 10. CDR3 DNA: TGTGCCAGCAGCTATGTGACAGGGGCGACCGACTATGGCTACACCTTC. It yields the protein CASSYVTGATDYGYTF.

The chain couples TRBV29-1 to TRBJ2-5; 10 positions agree with TRBD2. V lost 4 bases and J lost 9; bases outside the gene matches: 11. The CDR3 runs to 14 residues. Germline CDR1 and CDR2: SQVTM and ANQGSEA. In DNA, the CDR3 is TGCAGCGTTGGTGGGCTAGCGGGGGCCCCGGCCCAGTACTTC. It yields the protein CSVGGLAGAPAQYF.

This clonotype showed up many times. V usage is TRBV3-1 and J usage is TRBJ2-5; D remains unclear. This CDR3 is built from 12 residues. The V gene lost 4 bases and the J gene lost 4 bases, with 7 bases spanning the gap. Looked up from germline, CDR1 is LGHDT and CDR2 is YNNKEL (reference sequence). The CDR3 DNA sequence: TGTGCCAGCAGCCCTAGGAGAGAGACCCAGTACTTC. Its translation: CASSPRRETQYF.

The chain combines TRBV12-2 with TRBJ2-4; TRBD1 is taken as the D call from the table, unchecked against the DNA. TRBV12-2 has pseudogene status. There are 16 residues in the CDR3. The CDR3: CASRYRDNLAKNIQYF. CDR3 DNA sequence: TGTGCAAGTCGCTACCGGGACAACCTAGCCAAAAACATTCAGTACTTC.

This clonotype occurred a few times. The chain is built from TRBV28 and TRBJ1-6; D possibly corresponds to TRBD1 (6 bases). The CDR3 sequence is 16 residues long. Trimming took 5 bases from V and 8 from J, leaving 19 bases between them. Germline V lookup: CDR1 MDHEN, CDR2 SYDVKM. The CDR3 region has the DNA TGTGCCAGCAGTACAGACAGGTTCTTTTGGCATTCACCCCTCCACTTT. Residues: CASSTDRFFWHSPLHF.

In its sample, this clonotype was seen many times. The chain joins TRBV15 to TRBJ2-5; D is perhaps TRBD2 (6 bases). The germline CDR1 and CDR2 sequences are LNHNV and YYDKDF (reference sequence). The V end lost 1 base, the J end lost 2 bases, and 14 bases lay between the germline ends. This CDR3 region has 16 residues. The CDR3 bases are TGTGCCACCAGCAGAGCCGAGTCGACTAGACAAGAGACCCAGTACTTC. As protein: CATSRAESTRQETQYF.

V is TRBV29-1 and J is TRBJ2-3; 9 nucleotides agree with TRBD1. J lost 3 bases, V lost 7 bases, and 14 bases had no gene match. The CDR3 runs to 16 residues. Germline CDR1 SQVTM, CDR2 ANQGSEA. In DNA form, the CDR3 reads TGCAGCGCACCAAACCGGGACAGGGAATGGACAGATACGCAGTATTTT. Translating it yields CSAPNRDREWTDTQYF.

The J gene is TRBJ2-7, the V gene TRBV12-3 or TRBV12-4; 12 bases are shared with TRBD1. The CDR3 spans 16 residues. V shed 5 bases and J 4 bases; nucleotides not matched to a gene: 9. This CDR3 is CASSPPGQGAKYEQYF. CDR3 in DNA: TGTGCCAGCAGTCCACCGGGACAGGGGGCTAAGTACGAGCAGTACTTC.

This clonotype has just a few counts. This chain links TRBV20-1 with TRBJ2-3; D not resolved. The length of the CDR3 is 11 residues. V lost 1 base to trimming and J lost 6 bases, with 5 bases between them. CDR1 is DFQATT and CDR2 is SNEGSKA in the germline V gene (reference sequence). The CDR3 reads CSARARDTQYF. For the CDR3, the DNA is TGCAGTGCTAGAGCACGGGATACGCAGTATTTT.

This clonotype was observed a handful of times. The junction and the germline gene differ at one end; a read error may be behind it. This sequence joins TRBV11-1 and TRBJ1-1; 7 bases fit TRBD1. The CDR3 runs to 18 residues. Germline CDR1 and CDR2: SGHAT and FQDESV (reference sequence). The CDR3 DNA follows: TGTGCCAGTAGCTTTCCGACAGGGAACCGGCTGATGAACACTGAAGCTTTCTTT. Translation: CASSFPTGNRLMNTEAFF.

The CDR3 DNA reads TGTGCCATCCAGGGACAGCCTCTCTACAATGAGCAGTTCTTC. This encodes CAIQGQPLYNEQFF. The chain uses TRBV24-1 and TRBJ2-1; 7 nucleotides match TRBD1. Trimming at V came to 11 bases and at J to 3 bases, leaving 9 bases not matched to a gene. This CDR3 is built from 14 residues. Germline CDR1 and CDR2: KGHDR and SFDVKD.

This clonotype was recorded at least ten times. V usage is TRBV6-5 and J usage is TRBJ2-1; 12 bases fit TRBD1. With 2 bases clipped from V and 5 bases from J, the junction kept 4 bases outside the gene matches. CDR3 length: 16 amino acids. Germline lookup yields CDR1 MNHEY and CDR2 SVGAGI. The CDR3 loop reads CASSYRGQGANNEQFF. The CDR3 bases are TGTGCCAGCAGTTACCGGGGACAGGGGGCTAACAATGAGCAGTTCTTC.

The sample holds many counts of this clonotype. The chain links TRBV10-2 to TRBJ2-4, with D unclear. Trimming removed 3 bases at V and 0 bases at J, with 9 bases between. Per germline, CDR1 WSHSY and CDR2 SAAADI. This CDR3 spans 15 amino acids. CDR3 sequence (DNA): TGCGCCAGCAGTGAAGCGTCGGTAGCCAAAAACATTCAGTACTTC. Protein sequence: CASSEASVAKNIQYF.

This clonotype was seen only a few times. V is TRBV5-1 and J is TRBJ2-1; 9 positions match TRBD2. The germline CDR1 and CDR2 sequences are SGHRS and YFSETQ. There are 15 residues in the CDR3. The V segment lost 0 bases and the J segment 7 bases; nucleotides outside the gene matches: 5. CDR3 region: CASSLVAGVPNEQFF. In DNA form, the CDR3 reads TGCGCCAGCAGCTTGGTAGCGGGAGTACCAAATGAGCAGTTCTTC.

This clonotype was counted only a few times. This rearrangement joins TRBV20-1 to TRBJ2-1; TRBD2 is a possible D gene (6 bases). Trimming removed 1 base at V and 12 bases at J, with 13 bases between. In germline, CDR1 is DFQATT, CDR2 SNEGSKA (reference sequence). The CDR3 covers 12 residues. CDR3 loop: CSARGAGGWQFF. As DNA, the CDR3 is TGCAGTGCTAGAGGGGCTGGGGGGTGGCAGTTCTTC.

The sample holds many counts of this clonotype. This chain joins TRBV29-1 and TRBJ2-3; 7 bases map to TRBD2. CDR3 length: 15 residues. Germline assignment: CDR1 SQVTM and CDR2 ANQGSEA. Trimming took 4 bases from V and 3 from J; bases not matched to a gene: 10. The CDR3 DNA sequence: TGCAGCGTTGGGACGGCGGGAGCAAGGACAGATACGCAGTATTTT. Its translation is CSVGTAGARTDTQYF.

This clonotype was observed many times. J is TRBJ2-1 and V is TRBV4-1, with TRBD2 matching 13 bases. Germline-derived CDR1 and CDR2 are MGHRA and YSYEKL. This CDR3 spans 18 amino acids. After removal of 1 base from V and 2 bases from J, the junction contained 5 bases not matched to a gene. CDR3 in DNA: TGCGCCAGCAGCCAAGGGGGACTAGCGGGACCCGCCTACAATGAGCAGTTCTTC. Protein sequence: CASSQGGLAGPAYNEQFF.

This clonotype was observed a few times. Since a much larger clone is just one base distant, this may be a read error. This chain connects TRBV5-5 to TRBJ2-7; D remains ambiguous. The CDR3 extends over 11 amino acids. V dropped 2 bases and J dropped 6 bases, with 6 bases sitting between them. Germline loops: CDR1 SGHKS, CDR2 YYEKEE (reference sequence). The CDR3 sequence: CASSLWAEQYF. The CDR3 nucleotides read TGTGCCAGCAGCTTATGGGCCGAGCAGTACTTC.